The 2 T cell receptor beta chains presented below share a single source sample, sequenced in a study of blood T cell repertoires in COVID-19. Repertoires were generated with immunoSEQ multiplex PCR, while TCRdb's copy carries only in-frame clones and drops some. The profile covers over 250,000 clones, with approximately 93% appearing a single time and over 2% taken by the ten largest. The specimen was peripheral blood. The origin of the receptors is a woman under 40 with COVID-19, enrolled during active disease.

The genes are TRBV4-1 and TRBJ2-5, with 8 bases fitting TRBD2. Germline V CDR1 and CDR2: MGHRA, YSYEKL. The junction had 14 bases not matched to a gene; V was cut back by 3 bases and J by 2 bases. CDR3 length equals 18 residues. The CDR3 coding sequence is TGCGCCAGCAGCCACCAATCCGGGAGGGTCCGACGACAAGAGACCCAGTACTTC. It is translated as CASSHQSGRVRRQETQYF.

This clone was detected once. This rearrangement joins TRBV11-2 to TRBJ2-7; D is ambiguous. Trimming removed 1 base at V and 3 bases at J, with 4 bases between. This CDR3 is built from 12 residues. From germline, CDR1 is SGHAT and CDR2 FQNNGV. Here the CDR3 DNA reads TGTGCCAGCAGCTTAGGCAGCTACGAGCAGTACTTC. It translates to CASSLGSYEQYF.